Described below is a single TCR beta chain sequence and its context. Its antigen is undetermined. With 2 bases removed from V and 0 bases from J, the gap between germline ends came to 12 bases. From germline, CDR1 is SGHRS and CDR2 YFSETQ. The CDR3 is 17 residues long. The data belong to a study of cytomegalovirus exposure and HLA in healthy donors. Study in general: HLA-typed donors were the source of about 85 million unique TCRs, which an early data release held. Study-level results: The investigators catalogued about 170 TCR beta chains as cytomegalovirus-associated. An analysis was carried out later, and it reportedly showed fewer N-insertions in an Asian-associated ancestry cluster than the approximately 610-donor mean.

60 Vbeta and 13 Jbeta primers were used in PCR. Repertoires were generated with immunoSEQ multiplex PCR, while TCRdb's copy carries only in-frame clones and drops some. The sample records 95,000 to 110,000 clones, 79% being singletons. V gene TRBV5-1 combines with J gene TRBJ2-6; D possibly corresponds to TRBD1 (6 bases). The clonotype comes from a man aged 50-60 years in good health and CMV-seropositive. Sample: PBMCs. CDR3 sequence reads: CASSFGQHTSGANVLTF. Here the CDR3 DNA reads TGCGCCAGCAGCTTCGGACAGCACACCTCTGGGGCCAACGTCCTGACTTTC.